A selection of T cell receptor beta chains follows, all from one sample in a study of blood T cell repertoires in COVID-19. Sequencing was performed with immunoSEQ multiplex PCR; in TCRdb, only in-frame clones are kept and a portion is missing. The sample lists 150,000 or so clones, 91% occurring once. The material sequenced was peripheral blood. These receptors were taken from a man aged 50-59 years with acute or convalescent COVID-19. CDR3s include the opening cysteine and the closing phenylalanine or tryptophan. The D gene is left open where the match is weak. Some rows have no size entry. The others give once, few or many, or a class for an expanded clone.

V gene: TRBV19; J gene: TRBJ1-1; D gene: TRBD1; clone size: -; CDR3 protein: CASRAANRGNTEAFF; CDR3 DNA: TGTGCCAGTAGGGCCGCAAACAGGGGAAACACTGAAGCTTTCTTT
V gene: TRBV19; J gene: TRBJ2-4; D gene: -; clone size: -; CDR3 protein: CASSIVSFGGMAKNIQYF; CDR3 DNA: TGTGCCAGTAGTATAGTTTCGTTCGGGGGTATGGCCAAAAACATTCAGTACTTC
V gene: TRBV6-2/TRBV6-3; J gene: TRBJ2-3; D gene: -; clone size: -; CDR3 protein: CASSNQRDTQYF; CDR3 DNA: TGTGCCAGCAGTAACCAGAGGGATACGCAGTATTTT
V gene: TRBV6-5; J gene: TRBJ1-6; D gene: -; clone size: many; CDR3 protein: CASSYSPNVDNSPLHF; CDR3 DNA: TGTGCCAGCAGTTACTCACCTAATGTGGATAATTCACCCCTCCACTTT
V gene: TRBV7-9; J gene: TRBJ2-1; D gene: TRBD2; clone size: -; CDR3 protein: CASSSILRGGTYNEQFF; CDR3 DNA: TGTGCCAGCAGCTCCATTTTGCGGGGAGGGACCTACAATGAGCAGTTCTTC
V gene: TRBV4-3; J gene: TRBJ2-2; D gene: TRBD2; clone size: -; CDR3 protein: CASSQDSFPSGGNTGELFF; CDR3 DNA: TGCGCCAGCAGCCAGGACTCTTTTCCTAGCGGGGGGAACACCGGGGAGCTGTTTTTT
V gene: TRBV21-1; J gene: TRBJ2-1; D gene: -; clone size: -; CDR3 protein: CASSPPADVNNEQFF; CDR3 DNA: TGTGCCAGCAGCCCCCCGGCGGATGTTAACAATGAGCAGTTCTTC
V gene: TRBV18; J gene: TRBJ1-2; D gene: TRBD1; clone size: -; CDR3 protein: CASSSEGQGYGYTF; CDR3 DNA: TGTGCCAGCTCATCCGAGGGACAGGGCTATGGCTACACCTTC
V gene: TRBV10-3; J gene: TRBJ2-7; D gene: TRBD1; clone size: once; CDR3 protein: CAIQGASYEQYF; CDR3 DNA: TGTGCCATACAGGGGGCGTCCTACGAGCAGTACTTC
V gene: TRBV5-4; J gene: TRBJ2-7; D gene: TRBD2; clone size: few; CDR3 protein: CASSLGAGEAYEQYF; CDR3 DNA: TGTGCCAGCAGCTTGGGGGCGGGAGAGGCCTACGAGCAGTACTTC
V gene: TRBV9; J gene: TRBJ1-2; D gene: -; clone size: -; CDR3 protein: CASSAPRGGAEGYTF; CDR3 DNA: TGTGCCAGCAGCGCCCCTCGGGGGGGGGCGGAGGGCTACACCTTC
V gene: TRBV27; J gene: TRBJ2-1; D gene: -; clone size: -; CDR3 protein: CASSSPGHYNEQFF; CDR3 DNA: TGTGCCAGCAGTTCACCGGGACACTACAATGAGCAGTTCTTC
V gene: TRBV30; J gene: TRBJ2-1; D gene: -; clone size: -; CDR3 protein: CAWSVQSGGEQFF; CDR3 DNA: TGTGCCTGGAGTGTACAAAGCGGTGGTGAGCAGTTCTTC
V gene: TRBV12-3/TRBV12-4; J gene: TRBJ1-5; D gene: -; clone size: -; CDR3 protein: CASSSGFRGPQHF; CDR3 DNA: TGTGCCAGCAGTTCGGGGTTTCGGGGGCCCCAGCATTTT
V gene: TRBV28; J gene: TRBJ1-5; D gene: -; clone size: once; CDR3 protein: CASSPGLWRQPQHF; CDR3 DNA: TGTGCCAGCAGTCCAGGGTTATGGCGTCAGCCCCAGCATTTT
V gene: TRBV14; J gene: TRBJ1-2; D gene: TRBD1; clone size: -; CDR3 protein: CASSPGTVHGYTF; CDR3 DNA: TGTGCCAGCAGCCCGGGGACAGTCCATGGCTACACCTTC
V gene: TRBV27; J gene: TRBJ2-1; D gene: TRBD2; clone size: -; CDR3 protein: CASSLSWTSGFGEQFF; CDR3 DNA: TGTGCCAGCAGTTTAAGTTGGACTAGCGGGTTTGGTGAGCAGTTCTTC
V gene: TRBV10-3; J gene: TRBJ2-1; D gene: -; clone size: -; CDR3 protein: CAISESPGGISHNEQFF; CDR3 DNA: TGTGCCATCAGTGAATCCCCAGGGGGGATTTCCCACAATGAGCAGTTCTTC
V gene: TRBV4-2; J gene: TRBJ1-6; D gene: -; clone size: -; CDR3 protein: CASSQTPIGISNNSPLHF; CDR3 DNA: TGTGCCAGCAGCCAAACACCCATCGGGATTAGCAATAATTCACCCCTCCACTTT
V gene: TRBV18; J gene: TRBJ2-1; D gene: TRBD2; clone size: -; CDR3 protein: CASSPLASGRNEQFF; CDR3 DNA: TGTGCCAGCTCACCCTTGGCTAGCGGGAGGAATGAGCAGTTCTTC
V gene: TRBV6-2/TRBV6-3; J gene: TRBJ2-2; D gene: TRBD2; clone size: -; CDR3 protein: CASSYALAGVIGELFF; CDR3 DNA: TGTGCCAGCAGTTACGCTCTAGCGGGGGTAATCGGGGAGCTGTTTTTT
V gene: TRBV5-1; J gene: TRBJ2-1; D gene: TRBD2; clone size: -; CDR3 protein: CASSLALRRESYNEQFF; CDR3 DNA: TGCGCCAGCAGCTTGGCTCTTAGGCGGGAGTCCTACAATGAGCAGTTCTTC
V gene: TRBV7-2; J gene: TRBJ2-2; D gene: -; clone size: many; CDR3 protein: CASSSTRAANTGELFF; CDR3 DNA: TGTGCCAGCAGCTCAACCAGGGCCGCGAACACCGGGGAGCTGTTTTTT
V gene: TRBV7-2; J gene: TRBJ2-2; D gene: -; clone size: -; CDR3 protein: CASSRGPGELFF; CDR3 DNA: TGTGCCAGCAGCCGAGGGCCCGGGGAGCTGTTTTTT
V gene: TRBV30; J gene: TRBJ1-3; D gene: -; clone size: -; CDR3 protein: CAWNPGTLGVSGNTIYF; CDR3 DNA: TGTGCCTGGAATCCCGGGACACTGGGGGTTTCTGGAAACACCATATATTTT
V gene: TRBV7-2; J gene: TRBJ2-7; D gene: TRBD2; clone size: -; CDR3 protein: CASSPTSGSLIGQYF; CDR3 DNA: TGTGCCAGCAGCCCGACTAGCGGGAGCTTAATTGGGCAGTACTTC
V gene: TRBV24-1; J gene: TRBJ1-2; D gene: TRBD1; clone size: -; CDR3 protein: CATSSGTGNGYTF; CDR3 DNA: TGTGCCACCAGTTCCGGGACAGGGAATGGCTACACCTTC
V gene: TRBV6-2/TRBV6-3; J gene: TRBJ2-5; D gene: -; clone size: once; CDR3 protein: CASSLLVEETQYF; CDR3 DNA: TGTGCCAGCAGTCTACTTGTGGAAGAGACCCAGTACTTC
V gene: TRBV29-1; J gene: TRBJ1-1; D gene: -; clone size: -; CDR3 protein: CSVEDTPRGGNTEAFF; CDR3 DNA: TGCAGCGTTGAAGATACGCCGAGGGGGGGTAACACTGAAGCTTTCTTT
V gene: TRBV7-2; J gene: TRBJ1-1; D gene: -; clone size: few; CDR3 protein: CASSLDQVRNTEAFF; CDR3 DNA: TGTGCCAGCAGCCTCGACCAGGTGAGGAACACTGAAGCTTTCTTT
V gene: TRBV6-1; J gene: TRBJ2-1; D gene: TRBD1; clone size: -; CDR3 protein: CASRELGTGGGHEQFF; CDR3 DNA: TGTGCCAGCAGGGAACTAGGGACAGGGGGCGGCCATGAGCAGTTCTTC
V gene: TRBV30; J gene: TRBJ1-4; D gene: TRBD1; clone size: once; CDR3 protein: CAWSVGTVNEKLFF; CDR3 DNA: TGTGCCTGGAGTGTAGGGACAGTTAATGAAAAACTGTTTTTT
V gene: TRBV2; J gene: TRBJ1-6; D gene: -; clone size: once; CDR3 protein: CASSGALSYNSPLHF; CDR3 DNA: TGTGCCAGCAGTGGGGCTCTGTCCTATAATTCACCCCTCCACTTT
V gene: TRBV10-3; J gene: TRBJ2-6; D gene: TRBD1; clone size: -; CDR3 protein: CAISATGRSTGANVLTF; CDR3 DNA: TGTGCCATCAGTGCGACAGGGAGAAGCACTGGGGCCAACGTCCTGACTTTC
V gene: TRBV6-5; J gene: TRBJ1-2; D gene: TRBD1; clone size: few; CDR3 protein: CASSLGQGDYTF; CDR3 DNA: TGTGCCAGCAGCCTCGGACAGGGCGACTACACCTTC
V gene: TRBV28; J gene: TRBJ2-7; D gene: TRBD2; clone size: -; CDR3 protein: CATSGRAFFYEQYF; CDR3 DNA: TGTGCCACTAGCGGGAGGGCCTTTTTCTACGAGCAGTACTTC
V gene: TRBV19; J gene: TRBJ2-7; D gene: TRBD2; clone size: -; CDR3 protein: CATSLGGSPYEQYF; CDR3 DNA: TGTGCCACCTCCCTGGGCGGGAGCCCCTACGAGCAGTACTTC
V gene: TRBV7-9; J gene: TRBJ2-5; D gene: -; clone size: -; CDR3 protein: CASSFPGTQYF; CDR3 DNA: TGTGCCAGCAGCTTCCCAGGGACCCAGTACTTC
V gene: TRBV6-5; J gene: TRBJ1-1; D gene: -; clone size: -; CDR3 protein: CASSYTHRSRTEAFF; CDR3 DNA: TGTGCCAGCAGTTACACACACAGGTCCCGAACTGAAGCTTTCTTT
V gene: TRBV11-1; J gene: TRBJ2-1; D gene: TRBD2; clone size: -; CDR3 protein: CASSGTSAHEQFF; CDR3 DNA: TGTGCCAGCAGCGGGACTAGCGCTCATGAGCAGTTCTTC
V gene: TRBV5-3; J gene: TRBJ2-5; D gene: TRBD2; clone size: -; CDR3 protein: CARSMPGLAGGLDQTQYF; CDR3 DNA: TGTGCCAGAAGCATGCCGGGACTAGCGGGGGGCCTGGATCAGACCCAGTACTTC
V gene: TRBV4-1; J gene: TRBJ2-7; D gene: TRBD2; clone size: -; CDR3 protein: CASSHLVGGGISREQYF; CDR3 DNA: TGCGCCAGCAGCCACCTCGTGGGGGGAGGGATCTCCCGCGAGCAGTACTTC
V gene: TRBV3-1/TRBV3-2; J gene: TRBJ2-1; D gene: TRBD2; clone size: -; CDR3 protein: CASSRGLFYNEQFF; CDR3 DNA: TGTGCCAGCAGCCGGGGACTATTCTACAATGAGCAGTTCTTC
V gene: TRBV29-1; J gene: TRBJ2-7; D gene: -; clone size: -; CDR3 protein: CSVEDPQGGSYEQYF; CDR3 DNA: TGCAGCGTTGAAGATCCACAGGGGGGGAGCTACGAGCAGTACTTC
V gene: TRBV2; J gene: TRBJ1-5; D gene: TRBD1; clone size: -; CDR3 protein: CASKDGGGQGPHSNQPQHF; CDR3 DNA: TGTGCCAGCAAGGATGGGGGGGGACAGGGTCCTCATAGCAATCAGCCCCAGCATTTT
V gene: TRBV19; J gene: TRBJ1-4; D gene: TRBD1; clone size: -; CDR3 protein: CASSPDRAREKLFF; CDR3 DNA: TGTGCCAGTAGTCCTGACAGGGCCCGGGAAAAACTGTTTTTT
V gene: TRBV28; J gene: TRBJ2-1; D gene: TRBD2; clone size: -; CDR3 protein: CASSGPGLAGGQSSYNEQFF; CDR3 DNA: TGTGCCAGCAGTGGGCCGGGACTAGCGGGAGGCCAGAGCTCCTACAATGAGCAGTTCTTC
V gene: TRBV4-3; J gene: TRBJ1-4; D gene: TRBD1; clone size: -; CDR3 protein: CASSQEWTGEEKLFF; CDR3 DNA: TGCGCCAGCAGCCAAGAATGGACAGGGGAAGAAAAACTGTTTTTT
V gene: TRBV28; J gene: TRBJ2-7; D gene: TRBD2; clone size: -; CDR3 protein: CASSTTSGSYEQYF; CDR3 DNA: TGTGCCAGCAGCACCACTAGCGGCTCCTACGAGCAGTACTTC
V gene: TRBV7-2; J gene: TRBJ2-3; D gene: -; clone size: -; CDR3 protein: CASSLQGRGLDTQYF; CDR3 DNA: TGTGCCAGCAGCTTACAGGGTCGGGGGTTAGATACGCAGTATTTT
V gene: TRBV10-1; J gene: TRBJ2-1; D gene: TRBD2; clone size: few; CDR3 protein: CASSEGPGTSSVQFF; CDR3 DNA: TGCGCCAGCAGTGAGGGCCCCGGGACTAGTAGTGTGCAGTTCTTC